The rows below give T cell receptor beta chains drawn from one sample of a study of blood T cell repertoires in COVID-19. Method: immunoSEQ multiplex PCR; TCRdb's copy keeps in-frame clones and lacks some. The sample has about 60,000 clones; about four fifths are singletons. The material sequenced was peripheral blood. These receptors all stem from a human donor in a cohort sampled during active COVID-19. Both conserved end residues are part of each CDR3. Fields, in order: D gene, V gene, J gene, clone size, CDR3 DNA, CDR3 protein. The D gene is left open where the match is weak. Clone size appears in some rows only: once, few, many, or a class for an expanded clone.

D gene: NA
V gene: TRBV29-1
J gene: TRBJ2-7
clone size: NA
CDR3 DNA: TGCAGCGTGGAGGGGGCCTCCTACGAGCAGTACTTC
CDR3 protein: CSVEGASYEQYF

D gene: NA
V gene: TRBV7-2
J gene: TRBJ1-2
clone size: NA
CDR3 DNA: TGTGCCAGCAGCTTATACGGTGGGCAGGCCGTGGGCTACACCTTC
CDR3 protein: CASSLYGGQAVGYTF

D gene: NA
V gene: TRBV20-1
J gene: TRBJ2-1
clone size: NA
CDR3 DNA: TGCAGTGCTAGTAATAACAATGAGCAGTTCTTC
CDR3 protein: CSASNNNEQFF

D gene: NA
V gene: TRBV14
J gene: TRBJ1-1
clone size: NA
CDR3 DNA: TGTGCCAGCAGTCCGGGACTCCTTCTTAACACTGAAGCTTTCTTT
CDR3 protein: CASSPGLLLNTEAFF

D gene: NA
V gene: TRBV5-5
J gene: TRBJ2-3
clone size: NA
CDR3 DNA: TGTGCCAGCAGCTTGGCTACAGATACGCAGTATTTT
CDR3 protein: CASSLATDTQYF

D gene: NA
V gene: TRBV7-2
J gene: TRBJ1-1
clone size: NA
CDR3 DNA: TGTGCCAGCAGCTTTAGACTAGTGGGCACTGAAGCTTTCTTT
CDR3 protein: CASSFRLVGTEAFF

D gene: TRBD2
V gene: TRBV5-4
J gene: TRBJ2-2
clone size: NA
CDR3 DNA: TGTGCCAGCAGGAAGGGGACTAGCGGGGGAAACACCGGGGAGCTGTTTTTT
CDR3 protein: CASRKGTSGGNTGELFF

D gene: NA
V gene: TRBV2
J gene: TRBJ2-7
clone size: NA
CDR3 DNA: TGTGCCAGCAGATCCGGGACACCCGACAGGGAGCAGTACTTC
CDR3 protein: CASRSGTPDREQYF

D gene: NA
V gene: TRBV7-9
J gene: TRBJ2-7
clone size: NA
CDR3 DNA: TGTGCCAGCAGCTTAGCCCATGGGCTTTGGGTCTTCGAGCAGTACTTC
CDR3 protein: CASSLAHGLWVFEQYF

D gene: NA
V gene: TRBV19
J gene: TRBJ1-4
clone size: NA
CDR3 DNA: TGTGCCAGTAGTATGATGCCGCCGGCGATGGGGACAAATGAAAAACTGTTTTTT
CDR3 protein: CASSMMPPAMGTNEKLFF

D gene: NA
V gene: TRBV6-1
J gene: TRBJ2-2
clone size: NA
CDR3 DNA: TGTGCCAGCAGTGATAGGGGTATCACCGGGGAGCTGTTTTTT
CDR3 protein: CASSDRGITGELFF

D gene: NA
V gene: TRBV3-1/TRBV3-2
J gene: TRBJ1-4
clone size: NA
CDR3 DNA: TGTGCCAGCAGCCAGGCGGGGACCACAACTAATGAAAAACTGTTTTTT
CDR3 protein: CASSQAGTTTNEKLFF

D gene: NA
V gene: TRBV19
J gene: TRBJ1-2
clone size: NA
CDR3 DNA: TGTGCCAGTAGTATATCGGGGTCTACCTTACTTGGAGGCTACACCTTC
CDR3 protein: CASSISGSTLLGGYTF

D gene: NA
V gene: TRBV28
J gene: TRBJ2-5
clone size: once
CDR3 DNA: TGTGCCAGCAGTTCTTGGCAGGGCGGGAAAGAGACCCAGTACTTC
CDR3 protein: CASSSWQGGKETQYF

D gene: NA
V gene: TRBV27
J gene: TRBJ2-7
clone size: NA
CDR3 DNA: TGTGCCAGCAGTGCCCGCCTAGCGAACGGCTACGAGCAGTACTTC
CDR3 protein: CASSARLANGYEQYF

D gene: TRBD1
V gene: TRBV18
J gene: TRBJ1-3
clone size: NA
CDR3 DNA: TGTGCCACCACGGAACAGGGGTATGGAAACACCATATATTTT
CDR3 protein: CATTEQGYGNTIYF

D gene: NA
V gene: TRBV5-1
J gene: TRBJ2-4
clone size: once
CDR3 DNA: TGCGCCAGCAGCTTGAGTCAGGGGCTGAACATTCAGTACTTC
CDR3 protein: CASSLSQGLNIQYF

D gene: NA
V gene: TRBV2
J gene: TRBJ1-2
clone size: NA
CDR3 DNA: TGTGCCAGAGAGCTCAGGGACTATGGCTACACCTTC
CDR3 protein: CARELRDYGYTF

D gene: TRBD2
V gene: TRBV5-4
J gene: TRBJ2-3
clone size: once
CDR3 DNA: TGTGCCAGCAGCTCCGGACTAGCGGACACAGATACGCAGTATTTT
CDR3 protein: CASSSGLADTDTQYF

D gene: NA
V gene: TRBV4-2
J gene: TRBJ1-4
clone size: NA
CDR3 DNA: TGTGCCAGCAGCCAAGATATTGGGGGGGGCAGAGAAAAACTGTTTTTT
CDR3 protein: CASSQDIGGGREKLFF

D gene: NA
V gene: TRBV5-6
J gene: TRBJ2-3
clone size: once
CDR3 DNA: TGTGCCAGCAGCTGGGGAGCAGGCAAACCCACAGATACGCAGTATTTT
CDR3 protein: CASSWGAGKPTDTQYF

D gene: NA
V gene: TRBV2
J gene: TRBJ2-3
clone size: NA
CDR3 DNA: TGTGCCATAAGGGCTCGGGACTTCACAGATACGCAGTATTTT
CDR3 protein: CAIRARDFTDTQYF

D gene: NA
V gene: TRBV15
J gene: TRBJ2-7
clone size: NA
CDR3 DNA: TGTGCCACCAGCAGGCAAAGAGGTTACGAGCAGTACTTC
CDR3 protein: CATSRQRGYEQYF

D gene: TRBD2
V gene: TRBV7-3
J gene: TRBJ2-1
clone size: NA
CDR3 DNA: TGTGCCAGCAGCTATACTAGCGGGGGGCTCGGCAATGAGCAGTTCTTC
CDR3 protein: CASSYTSGGLGNEQFF

D gene: TRBD1
V gene: TRBV5-1
J gene: TRBJ1-6
clone size: NA
CDR3 DNA: TGCGCCAGCAGGGCCGGGACAGGAGCTTCACCCCTCCACTTT
CDR3 protein: CASRAGTGASPLHF

D gene: NA
V gene: TRBV19
J gene: TRBJ1-4
clone size: NA
CDR3 DNA: TGTGCCAGTAGTGACCCCAGGGGTGGAACTAATGAAAAACTGTTTTTT
CDR3 protein: CASSDPRGGTNEKLFF

D gene: NA
V gene: TRBV19
J gene: TRBJ1-5
clone size: NA
CDR3 DNA: TGTGCCAGTAGCCCAACGGGGGGGAAGTATCAGCCCCAGCATTTT
CDR3 protein: CASSPTGGKYQPQHF

D gene: NA
V gene: TRBV5-1
J gene: TRBJ1-4
clone size: NA
CDR3 DNA: TGCGCCAGCTCCAGGGAGGGTAATGAAAAACTGTTTTTT
CDR3 protein: CASSREGNEKLFF

D gene: NA
V gene: TRBV9
J gene: TRBJ1-6
clone size: NA
CDR3 DNA: TGTGCCAGCAGCCCCCGTGGAGATAATTCACCCCTCCACTTT
CDR3 protein: CASSPRGDNSPLHF

D gene: TRBD2
V gene: TRBV4-1
J gene: TRBJ2-6
clone size: NA
CDR3 DNA: TGCGCCAGCAGCCTCCCCCCCGGGAGGACCGGGGCCAACGTCCTGACTTTC
CDR3 protein: CASSLPPGRTGANVLTF

D gene: TRBD2
V gene: TRBV28
J gene: TRBJ2-1
clone size: once
CDR3 DNA: TGTGCCAGCAGTTCCCCCGGGACTAGCGGGAGTGGTGAGCAGTTCTTC
CDR3 protein: CASSSPGTSGSGEQFF

D gene: TRBD2
V gene: TRBV6-2/TRBV6-3
J gene: TRBJ2-7
clone size: NA
CDR3 DNA: TGTGCCAGCAGTTACTCGAATCCTAGCGGGAGCTACGAGCAGTACTTC
CDR3 protein: CASSYSNPSGSYEQYF

D gene: TRBD1
V gene: TRBV4-1
J gene: TRBJ1-6
clone size: NA
CDR3 DNA: TGCGCCAGCAGCCAAACGGACAGGAGTAACTATAATTCACCCCTCCACTTT
CDR3 protein: CASSQTDRSNYNSPLHF

D gene: NA
V gene: TRBV6-2/TRBV6-3
J gene: TRBJ2-7
clone size: NA
CDR3 DNA: TGTGCCAGCAGTTACGGTGGGCGGACAGTAACCTACGAGCAGTACTTC
CDR3 protein: CASSYGGRTVTYEQYF

D gene: TRBD1
V gene: TRBV5-4
J gene: TRBJ2-1
clone size: NA
CDR3 DNA: TGTGCCAGCAGCTTGCCTGGGACAGTCTCCTACAATGAGCAGTTCTTC
CDR3 protein: CASSLPGTVSYNEQFF

D gene: NA
V gene: TRBV4-1
J gene: TRBJ1-2
clone size: NA
CDR3 DNA: TGCGCCAGCAGCCAAGTCCCCGAGGCGGTAGCTAACTATGGCTACACCTTC
CDR3 protein: CASSQVPEAVANYGYTF

D gene: TRBD1
V gene: TRBV7-3
J gene: TRBJ2-1
clone size: NA
CDR3 DNA: TGTGCCAGCAGCTCAACCGGCGGACAGGGTGTTTTGGAGCAGTTCTTC
CDR3 protein: CASSSTGGQGVLEQFF

D gene: NA
V gene: TRBV19
J gene: TRBJ1-5
clone size: NA
CDR3 DNA: TGTGCCAGTAGTATAGAGAGGGTTCGTCAGCCCCAGCATTTT
CDR3 protein: CASSIERVRQPQHF

D gene: NA
V gene: TRBV27
J gene: TRBJ2-3
clone size: NA
CDR3 DNA: TGTGCCAGCAAAAATCAGGGGGGAGGCACAGATACGCAGTATTTT
CDR3 protein: CASKNQGGGTDTQYF

D gene: NA
V gene: TRBV11-2
J gene: TRBJ2-1
clone size: NA
CDR3 DNA: TGTGCCAGCAGCCCATACCCCCGAGAGGAGCAGTTCTTC
CDR3 protein: CASSPYPREEQFF

D gene: NA
V gene: TRBV6-5
J gene: TRBJ2-2
clone size: NA
CDR3 DNA: TGTGCCAGTATCCAAGAGGTATTAAAGGCCGGGGAGCTGTTTTTT
CDR3 protein: CASIQEVLKAGELFF

D gene: NA
V gene: TRBV28
J gene: TRBJ2-3
clone size: NA
CDR3 DNA: TGTGCCAGCAGCTCCCTCCCCCGCGCAGATACGCAGTATTTT
CDR3 protein: CASSSLPRADTQYF

D gene: NA
V gene: TRBV5-1
J gene: TRBJ2-1
clone size: NA
CDR3 DNA: TGCGCCAGCAGCTTGGACGGGAGTTACTACAATGAGCAGTTCTTC
CDR3 protein: CASSLDGSYYNEQFF

D gene: NA
V gene: TRBV7-9
J gene: TRBJ1-4
clone size: NA
CDR3 DNA: TGTGCCAGCAGCTCTCAGGGAGGAACTAATGAAAAACTGTTTTTT
CDR3 protein: CASSSQGGTNEKLFF

D gene: NA
V gene: TRBV27
J gene: TRBJ2-1
clone size: once
CDR3 DNA: TGTGCCAGCAGTTTAACGGGGGGCCATTTTCATGAGCAGTTCTTC
CDR3 protein: CASSLTGGHFHEQFF

D gene: NA
V gene: TRBV5-6
J gene: TRBJ2-5
clone size: once
CDR3 DNA: TGTGCCAGCAGCTTTGGTGCTAACCAAGAGACCCAGTACTTC
CDR3 protein: CASSFGANQETQYF